The T cell receptor beta chain described here comes from a study of cytomegalovirus exposure and HLA in healthy donors. Whole-study findings and limits: Investigators reported 150 to 200 TCR beta chains as tied to cytomegalovirus. The CMV antigen specificity of a few CMV-associated chains was confirmed through in vitro analysis. Whilst most TCR sequences proved rare, a subset of public TCRs occurred across many donors.

Clones were sequenced by immunoSEQ multiplex PCR, and TCRdb holds only the in-frame ones, with some missing. Of 70,000 to 85,000 clones in the sample, about 95% were seen once. CDR1 is SGHTA and CDR2 is FQGNSA in the germline V gene. Trimming left V 3 bases short and J 3 bases short, with 9 bases between. The CDR3 sequence is 14 residues long. This clone was seen a single time. Antigen: not known. This receptor was obtained from a woman aged 18-30 years in good health and CMV-seropositive. The sequencing input was PBMCs. The V and J genes are TRBV7-2 and TRBJ1-5; maybe TRBD1 (5 bases). The CDR3 sequence: CASSLGRVNQPQHF. CDR3 DNA sequence: TGTGCCAGCAGCTTGGGCAGGGTCAATCAGCCCCAGCATTTT. The full variable domain, in which reference TRBV7-2 and TRBJ1-5 provide the parts outside the CDR3, is GAGVSQSPSNKVTEKGKDVELRCDPISGHTALYWYRQSLGQGLEFLIYFQGNSAPDKSGLPSDRFSAERTGGSVSTLTIQRTQQEDSAVYLCASSLGRVNQPQHFGDGTRLSIL.